What follows describes a single TCR beta chain. Its antigen is as yet unknown. This specimen belongs to a study of beta chain features in type 1 diabetes. Study summary: Cell yields, age and gender were similar between patients and healthy donors.

The trim removed 6 bases at V and 4 bases at J, leaving 14 bases unmatched. This CDR3 contains 16 residues. The germline gives CDR1 MDHEN, CDR2 SYDVKM. Study-wide results and limits: When Type 1 diabetes patients were examined, their TCRB CDR3s proved moderately but significantly shorter in all four CD4+ subsets.

What was sequenced were expressed TCRB transcripts, since all of the isolated RNA had been reverse transcribed. Profiled with immunoSEQ multiplex PCR; TCRdb holds only in-frame clones, not every one. Counted here are 630,000 or so clones, around 15% occurring once; the ten biggest clones make up 0.03% to 0.04%. This chain uses TRBV28 with TRBJ2-7, with 8 bases aligning to TRBD1. The sequence was obtained from a man between 18 and 29 years old with type 1 diabetes. Sequenced input: naive CD4+ T cells from blood. The CDR3 DNA follows: TGTGCCAGCAGACAGACCTCAGGGGGCGCATTGTACGAGCAGTACTTC. Amino acids: CASRQTSGGALYEQYF.